The 27 T cell receptor beta chains in this list originate from one sample, sequenced in a study of regulatory T cells in long-lasting Graves disease. Through Arm-PCR of CDR3 regions and iRepertoire HTBI primers, TCR beta libraries were built. TCRdb re-called the multiplex PCR reads through MiXCR, storing one row per CDR3 protein. The sample consists of 350,000 to 500,000 distinct CDR3 sequences, about 15% of them appearing once. Time point reported: newly diagnosed GD, antithyroid drugs for less than 3 months. The authors made the TCR library using RNA they extracted from PBMCs. The same sample was also used in a study of T cells in Graves' hyperthyroidism and ophthalmopathy.

The source material was peripheral blood mononuclear cells (PBMCs), sampled at new diagnosis, from a patient treated with antithyroid drugs. These receptors were collected from a woman aged 45-65 years with Graves disease.

There are many counts of this clonotype. V and J are TRBV20-1 and TRBJ2-1, with 7 bases identical to TRBD2. Trimming took 3 bases from V and 7 from J; bases not matched to a gene: 18. This CDR3 comprises 17 residues. The germline CDR1 and CDR2 sequences are DFQATT and SNEGSKA (reference sequence). The CDR3 here is CSARGEGREIRWNEQFF. CDR3 nucleotide sequence: TGCAGTGCTAGGGGGGAGGGGCGGGAGATTAGATGGAATGAGCAGTTCTTC.

This clonotype was seen repeatedly, ten times or more. This chain uses TRBV12-3 or TRBV12-4 with TRBJ2-7; maybe TRBD1 (7 bases). The CDR3 consists of 13 residues. The V end was cut by 5 bases, the J end by 1 base, with 9 bases between. The CDR3 DNA sequence: TGTGCCAGCAGTGCGGGACAGTCCTACGAGCAGTACTTC. Its protein is CASSAGQSYEQYF.

This clonotype was seen at least ten times. V gene TRBV12-3 or TRBV12-4 combines with J gene TRBJ2-1, with D tentatively TRBD1 (6 bases). The CDR3 covers 12 residues. The V and J ends lost 5 bases and 9 bases respectively, with 11 bases between them. CDR3 coding DNA: TGTGCCAGCAGTAACAGGGTTGTTGAGCAGTTCTTC. Translated: CASSNRVVEQFF.

This clonotype was detected many times. This sequence joins TRBV6-1 and TRBJ1-6, with 9 bases fitting TRBD1. The germline V gene encodes CDR1 MNHNS and CDR2 SASEGT. The V and J ends lost 5 bases and 9 bases, in that order; junction bases with no gene match: 8. CDR3 length equals 15 residues. CDR3: CASSQPGQGRSPLHF. The CDR3 region has the DNA TGTGCCAGCAGTCAGCCGGGACAGGGTCGTTCACCCCTCCACTTT.

This clonotype was found many times. The chain recombines TRBV28 with TRBJ2-3; possible D gene TRBD2, 6 bases. Germline V lookup: CDR1 MDHEN, CDR2 SYDVKM. Trimming cost V 5 bases and J 6 bases, with 21 bases left between them. CDR3 length: 16 amino acids. CDR3 nucleotides: TGTGCCAGCAGTACCGCCCCGGGAGCAGGGAGCGATACGCAGTATTTT. Residues: CASSTAPGAGSDTQYF.

Comments on this clonotype: Since a much larger clone is just one base distant, this may be a read error. The chain couples TRBV12-3 or TRBV12-4 to TRBJ2-3, with 9 bases that match TRBD2. Trimming at V came to 8 bases and at J to 1 base, leaving 4 bases not matched to a gene. The CDR3 has 14 amino acids. DNA of the CDR3: TGTGCCAGCGCCAGGACTAGCGGCACAGATACGCAGTATTTT. Translated: CASARTSGTDTQYF.

This clonotype was counted many times. The J gene is TRBJ2-2, the V gene TRBV2, with TRBD2 matching 7 bases. CDR1 is SNHLY, CDR2 FYNNEI, per germline. Trimming took 8 bases from V and 0 from J; bases not matched to a gene: 6. CDR3 length: 15 residues. The CDR3 region is CASYASGTNTGELFF. The CDR3 DNA follows: TGTGCCAGCTATGCTAGCGGAACGAACACCGGGGAGCTGTTTTTT. Together with reference TRBV2 and TRBJ2-2, the CDR3 gives the full variable domain: EPEVTQTPSHQVTQMGQEVILRCVPISNHLYFYWYRQILGQKVEFLVSFYNNEISEKSEIFDDQFSVERPDGSNFTLKIRSTKLEDSAMYFCASYASGTNTGELFFGEGSRLTVL.

This sequence joins TRBV5-1 and TRBJ1-5; tentative D call: TRBD1 (6 bases). The germline gives CDR1 SGHRS, CDR2 YFSETQ. The V end lost 3 bases, the J end lost 5 bases, and 15 bases lay between the germline ends. The CDR3 runs 15 residues. The CDR3 DNA is TGCGCCAGCAGCTCCGGGCCGGGGGCTGATCAGCCCCAGCATTTT. This gives the protein CASSSGPGADQPQHF.

The chain joins TRBV13 to TRBJ2-7; 8 bases line up with TRBD2. Germline assignment: CDR1 PRHDT and CDR2 FYEKMQ (reference sequence). Trimming cost V 5 bases and J 7 bases; bases outside gene matches: 10. CDR3 length equals 14 residues. CDR3 region: CASSLQRESGEQYF. CDR3 bases: TGTGCCAGCAGCCTACAGCGGGAGTCGGGAGAGCAGTACTTC.

This clonotype was seen only a few times. The rearrangement joins TRBV30 to TRBJ2-2; D is possibly TRBD1 or TRBD2 (5 bases each). The V gene's germline CDR1 is GTSNPN and CDR2 SVGIG (reference sequence). V dropped 0 bases and J dropped 5 bases, with 7 bases sitting between them. The CDR3 is 13 residues long. The CDR3: CAWSVWGTGELFF. As DNA, the CDR3 is TGTGCCTGGAGTGTATGGGGGACCGGGGAGCTGTTTTTT.

This clonotype was detected ten times or more. CDR3 DNA: TGTGCCAGCAGCCAAGATAGGCAGGGCGGTGGCTACACCTTC. Translating it yields CASSQDRQGGGYTF. The V call is TRBV3-1, the J call TRBJ1-2; D possibly corresponds to TRBD1 (5 bases). The V end lost 0 bases, the J end lost 7 bases, and 12 bases lay between the germline ends. Germline V gene lookup returns CDR1 LGHDT and CDR2 YNNKEL (reference sequence). The CDR3 runs 14 residues.

This clonotype was counted ten times or more. The V gene is TRBV28, the J gene TRBJ2-7; no clear D gene. The CDR3 totals 13 residues. The V gene's germline CDR1 is MDHEN and CDR2 SYDVKM. V was clipped by 3 bases and J by 3 bases, with 9 bases between them. The CDR3 protein is CASSLPGNYEQYF. The CDR3 DNA follows: TGTGCCAGCAGTTTGCCTGGAAACTACGAGCAGTACTTC.

Many counts were recorded for this clonotype. The chain couples TRBV2 to TRBJ2-1, with D unresolved. Deletions cut 1 base from V and 4 bases from J, with 11 bases between. The CDR3 is made up of 15 amino acids. Germline CDR1 is SNHLY and CDR2 is FYNNEI. In nucleotides, the CDR3 is TGTGCCAGCAGTGAAGATCGTCCCAAATACAATGAGCAGTTCTTC. Its protein product is CASSEDRPKYNEQFF.

This clonotype was picked up a small number of times. V usage is TRBV6-1 and J usage is TRBJ2-3, with 9 bases matching TRBD2. J was trimmed by 1 base and V by 5 bases; bases with no gene match: 13. The CDR3 spans 18 residues. Per the germline V gene, CDR1 is MNHNS and CDR2 is SASEGT. The CDR3 spells CASSRLAGSTLGTDTQYF. CDR3 nucleotide sequence: TGTGCCAGCAGTCGCCTAGCGGGAAGCACCTTGGGCACAGATACGCAGTATTTT.

This clonotype was counted at least ten times. V usage is TRBV7-9 and J usage is TRBJ1-4; D gene ambiguous. Germline V gene sequence: CDR1 SEHNR, CDR2 FQNEAQ (reference sequence). The V and J ends lost 1 base and 0 bases respectively, with 18 bases between them. The CDR3 sequence is 19 residues long. The CDR3 spells CASSLGISSEAATNEKLFF. The CDR3 region has the DNA TGTGCCAGCAGCTTAGGGATATCGTCGGAGGCAGCAACTAATGAAAAACTGTTTTTT.

The gene calls are TRBV5-4 and TRBJ2-3, with D tentatively TRBD2 (6 bases). The length of the CDR3 is 14 residues. The ends were cut back, 0 bases at V and 4 bases at J, with 9 bases in the middle. From germline, CDR1 is SGHNT and CDR2 YYREEE (reference sequence). The CDR3, as DNA: TGTGCCAGCAGCTTGGCTAGGGAGGCAGATACGCAGTATTTT. It is translated as CASSLAREADTQYF.

A few counts support this clonotype. The rearrangement links TRBV4-1 to TRBJ2-2; D gene uncertain. Trimming cost V 1 base and J 2 bases, with 5 bases left between them. The germline V gene has CDR1 MGHRA and CDR2 YSYEKL. The CDR3 extends over 14 amino acids. CDR3 DNA sequence: TGCGCCAGCAGCCAAGTACTCAACACCGGGGAGCTGTTTTTT. Amino acid sequence: CASSQVLNTGELFF.

In this sample, this clonotype turned up many times. This chain connects TRBV5-4 to TRBJ1-4; the D is unclear. Germline V gene lookup returns CDR1 SGHNT and CDR2 YYREEE (reference sequence). V was trimmed by 0 bases and J by 4 bases, leaving 4 bases between them. CDR3 length: 13 residues. CDR3 sequence (DNA): TGTGCCAGCAGCTTGGCGGATAATGAAAAACTGTTTTTT. Translating it yields CASSLADNEKLFF.

The chain is built from TRBV2 and TRBJ1-5; the D is unclear. CDR1 is SNHLY, CDR2 FYNNEI, per germline. V lost 5 bases and J 3 bases, leaving 11 bases between the germline ends. CDR3 length: 14 residues. In nucleotides, the CDR3 is TGTGCCAGCAGTCTATACAAACACAATCAGCCCCAGCATTTT. Translating gives CASSLYKHNQPQHF.

The chain couples TRBV28 to TRBJ1-5; D is unclear. Germline CDR1 is MDHEN and CDR2 is SYDVKM. V gave up 3 bases and J gave up 5 bases, with 11 bases separating them. This CDR3 comprises 14 residues. The CDR3 DNA reads as TGTGCCAGCAGTTTCTTAGTTACCGATCAGCCCCAGCATTTT. Translated: CASSFLVTDQPQHF.

Ten or more counts support this clonotype. The rearrangement uses TRBV6-5 and TRBJ1-1; D remains ambiguous. This CDR3 is 15 amino acids long. CDR1 is MNHEY and CDR2 is SVGAGI in the germline V gene. Trimming left V 4 bases short and J 1 base short, with 13 bases between. The CDR3 loop is CASSFLEPANTEAFF. In nucleotides, the CDR3 is TGTGCCAGCAGTTTCCTCGAACCAGCGAACACTGAAGCTTTCTTT.

This clonotype was observed at least ten times. The rearrangement uses TRBV10-2 and TRBJ2-7; 16 nucleotides agree with TRBD2. Germline V gene lookup returns CDR1 WSHSY and CDR2 SAAADI. J was trimmed by 3 bases and V by 7 bases; bases with no gene match: 3. CDR3 length: 15 residues. This CDR3 reads CASTGTSGRDYEQYF. The CDR3 bases are TGCGCCAGCACCGGGACTAGCGGGAGGGACTACGAGCAGTACTTC.

This clonotype occurred many times. The rearrangement uses TRBV11-2 and TRBJ2-7, with D perhaps matching TRBD2 (5 bases). Trimming cost V 1 base and J 6 bases, with 13 bases left between them. The CDR3 spans 14 residues. Germline CDR1 is SGHAT and CDR2 is FQNNGV. CDR3 coding DNA: TGTGCCAGCAGCTTAGGCGGGTCCGGCGGCGAGCAGTACTTC. This gives the protein CASSLGGSGGEQYF.

This chain connects TRBV29-1 to TRBJ2-2; D ambiguous. V shed 5 bases and J shed 4 bases, with 14 bases lying between them. The germline gives CDR1 SQVTM, CDR2 ANQGSEA. This CDR3 is built from 14 residues. CDR3 DNA: TGCAGCGTTTTGTGGCGGCCGCTCACCGGGGAGCTGTTTTTT. It is translated as CSVLWRPLTGELFF.

This clonotype was seen only a few times. The V and J genes are TRBV18 and TRBJ2-1; TRBD1 agrees at 10 bases. The CDR3 loop spans 15 amino acids. J gave up 7 bases and V 3 bases, and 6 bases lay outside the gene matches. CDR1 is KGHSH, CDR2 LQKENI, per germline. CDR3 DNA: TGTGCCAGCTCACCCGGGACAGGGGCGCTTAATGAGCAGTTCTTC. Amino acid sequence: CASSPGTGALNEQFF.

In this sample, this clonotype turned up many times. The chain uses TRBV6-1 and TRBJ1-3; D gene ambiguous. The germline V gene has CDR1 MNHNS and CDR2 SASEGT. V lost 3 bases, J lost 0 bases, and 12 bases lay in between. The CDR3 is 16 residues long. The CDR3: CASSESSPSSGNTIYF. The CDR3, as DNA: TGTGCCAGCAGTGAGTCGTCTCCTTCCTCTGGAAACACCATATATTTT.

The chain's CDR3 is CASSSDTSLNQPQHF. The CDR3 coding sequence is TGTGCCAGCAGCTCCGACACCAGTCTCAATCAGCCCCAGCATTTT. This chain connects TRBV7-9 to TRBJ1-5; no clear D gene. The CDR3 sequence is 15 residues long. Between the trimmed V and J ends, which lost 4 bases and 3 bases, there was a span of 13 bases. Per germline, CDR1 SEHNR and CDR2 FQNEAQ (reference sequence).